This T cell receptor (beta chain) was profiled in a study of T cells after yellow fever vaccination. Study-wide findings and caveats: The study noted that FACS-sorted repertoires could contain abundant clonotypes contaminating from the bulk population. A limited proportion of clonotypes was detected within both the CD4 and CD8 compartments. Weaker overall, the secondary response nonetheless peaked faster (day 5 versus 15).

TCR cDNA, made by 5'RACE template switching, carried an added universal primer site and UMIs. MiXCR was run by TCRdb on the 5' RACE reads, yielding one entry per CDR3 protein. The sample contains 200,000 to 300,000 distinct CDR3 sequences, 6% to 8% of which appear only once. Trimming left V 5 bases short and J 0 bases short, with 11 bases between. The CDR3 has 15 residues. Germline CDR1 SEHNR, CDR2 FQNEAQ (reference sequence). In regard to this clonotype: The antigen remains unidentified.

The clonotype originates from a man aged 25 to 40 who received the YFV17D yellow fever vaccine. The V call is TRBV7-9, the J call TRBJ1-3, with no clear D. The input for sequencing was CD4+ T cells sorted from PBMCs, taken on the day of the yellow fever booster vaccination. CDR3 sequence: CASSPRRASGNTIYF. The CDR3 nucleotides are TGTGCCAGCAGCCCCCGCCGTGCCTCTGGAAACACCATATATTTT.